The table lists the clone carrying this T cell receptor (beta chain) with a few counts. Its antigen remains unknown. The V end was cut by 5 bases, the J end by 3 bases, with 12 bases between. From germline, CDR1 is SGHTA and CDR2 FQGNSA. The CDR3 is 14 residues long. These data are taken from a study of post-analysis software for immune sequencing data. Findings and caveats of the study: Multiple sclerosis was associated with a significant reduction in normalized Chao1 diversity relative to controls. About 5 TRBV segments occurring more often in patients than controls included TRBV5-6, TRBV5-1 and TRBV20-1.

cDNA libraries for TCR beta contained unique molecular identifiers. TCRdb reanalysed the PCR reads using MiXCR and keeps one entry per CDR3 protein. The table records hundreds of thousands of distinct CDR3 sequences, around 60% of them present only once. The source is a girl aged 2 to 9 with multiple sclerosis. What was sequenced was blood. The chain has TRBV7-2 and TRBJ2-3; D unresolved. The CDR3, as DNA: TGTGCCAGCAGCCCAGTCCCCCTTACAGATACGCAGTATTTT. Protein sequence: CASSPVPLTDTQYF.